Listed below are T cell receptor beta chains from one sample, sequenced in a study of blood T cell repertoires in COVID-19. Method: immunoSEQ multiplex PCR; TCRdb's copy keeps in-frame clones and lacks some. This sample carries more than 200,000 clones, about 91% of them seen once, and the ten largest clones take 5% to 6.5%. Sample: peripheral blood. The receptors shown here come from a woman between 25 and 40 years old with COVID-19, enrolled during active disease. Each CDR3 is given with its conserved first and last residue. A D gene is named only where the DNA matches it firmly. The listing skips clone size in some rows; elsewhere it reads once, few, many or a size class.

clone size	V gene	J gene	D gene	CDR3 protein	CDR3 DNA
-	TRBV7-2	TRBJ2-3	TRBD1	CASSLRDRAVPDTQYF	TGTGCCAGCAGCCTCAGGGACAGGGCCGTCCCAGATACGCAGTATTTT
-	TRBV19	TRBJ2-1	-	CASIRGHTSGITYNEQFF	TGTGCCAGTATTAGGGGTCACACTTCGGGTATCACCTACAATGAGCAGTTCTTC
-	TRBV9	TRBJ2-3	TRBD1	CASSTQGPTDTQYF	TGTGCCAGCAGCACACAGGGGCCCACAGATACGCAGTATTTT
-	TRBV5-5	TRBJ1-1	-	CASSRGHANTEAFF	TGTGCCAGCAGCCGGGGACACGCGAACACTGAAGCTTTCTTT
-	TRBV18	TRBJ1-1	-	CASTAAGDNTEAFF	TGTGCCAGTACCGCGGCGGGGGACAACACTGAAGCTTTCTTT
-	TRBV7-6	TRBJ1-4	TRBD1	CASSKTGTGTEKLFF	TGTGCCAGCAGCAAAACCGGGACAGGGACTGAAAAACTGTTTTTT
-	TRBV18	TRBJ2-1	TRBD1	CASSLTGTGNYNEQFF	TGTGCCAGCTCACTGACCGGGACAGGGAATTACAATGAGCAGTTCTTC
-	TRBV6-4	TRBJ1-3	-	CASTPDRNYYSGNTIYF	TGTGCCAGCACCCCCGACCGTAACTACTACTCTGGAAACACCATATATTTT
-	TRBV28	TRBJ2-1	TRBD1	CASSLVGTGWNEQFF	TGTGCCAGCAGTTTAGTAGGGACAGGGTGGAATGAGCAGTTCTTC
-	TRBV21-1	TRBJ2-2	-	CASPAGIVANTGELFF	TGTGCCAGCCCAGCGGGCATAGTTGCAAACACCGGGGAGCTGTTTTTT
few	TRBV18	TRBJ2-1	-	CASSDLQGEQFF	TGTGCCAGCTCAGACCTCCAGGGCGAGCAGTTCTTC
-	TRBV4-1	TRBJ2-1	TRBD2	CASSSQGRTSGYNEQFF	TGCGCCAGCAGCTCACAAGGCAGGACTAGCGGCTACAATGAGCAGTTCTTC
-	TRBV12-3/TRBV12-4	TRBJ1-1	TRBD1	CASDRAVGTEAFF	TGTGCCAGCGACAGGGCGGTAGGGACTGAAGCTTTCTTT